The clone carrying this T cell receptor (beta chain) was seen ten or more times. The antigen is not known. Deletions cut 3 bases from V and 0 bases from J, with 5 bases between. The CDR3 totals 14 residues. CDR1 and CDR2 (germline): SGHVS, FQNEAQ. These data come from a study of CD8 T cells in ankylosing spondylitis. Study results and caveats: Made up of roughly 8 highly homologous variants, a TCR beta motif appeared characteristic of ankylosing spondylitis blood. Significant enrichment of disease-linked clones was reported in matched ankylosing spondylitis synovial fluid.

Each CDR3 protein is one row after TCRdb ran MiXCR on the 5' RACE reads. The top ten hold more than 10% of the sample, which has about 130,000 distinct CDR3 sequences, about 6.5% seen once. The TCR was taken from a male donor with ankylosing spondylitis or in good health (not recorded which). The genes are TRBV7-8 and TRBJ2-2, with unresolved D. Sequencing was carried out using blood, either unsorted or a sorted T cell fraction (not recorded which). The CDR3 reads CASSLRTNTGELFF. CDR3 nucleotides: TGTGCCAGCAGCTTGAGGACGAACACCGGGGAGCTGTTTTTT.